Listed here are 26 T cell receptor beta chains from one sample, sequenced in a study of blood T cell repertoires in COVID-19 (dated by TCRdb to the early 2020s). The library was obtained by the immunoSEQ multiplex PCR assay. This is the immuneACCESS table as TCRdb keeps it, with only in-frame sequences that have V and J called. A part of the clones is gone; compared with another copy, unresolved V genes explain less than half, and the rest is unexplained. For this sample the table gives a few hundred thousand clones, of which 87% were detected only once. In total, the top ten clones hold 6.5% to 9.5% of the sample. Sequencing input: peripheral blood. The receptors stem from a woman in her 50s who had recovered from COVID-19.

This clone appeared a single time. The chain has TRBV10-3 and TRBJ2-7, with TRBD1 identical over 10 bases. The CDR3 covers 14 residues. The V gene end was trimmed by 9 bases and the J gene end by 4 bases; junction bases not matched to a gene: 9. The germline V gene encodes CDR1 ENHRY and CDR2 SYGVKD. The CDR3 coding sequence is TGTGCCATACGACGGGACAGGGGCTCGTACGAGCAGTACTTC. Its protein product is CAIRRDRGSYEQYF.

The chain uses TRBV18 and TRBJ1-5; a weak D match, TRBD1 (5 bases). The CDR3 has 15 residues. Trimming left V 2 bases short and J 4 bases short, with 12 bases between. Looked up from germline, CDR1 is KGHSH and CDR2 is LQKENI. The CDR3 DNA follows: TGTGCCAGCTCACCAGTCGGGGGGTCAAATCAGCCCCAGCATTTT. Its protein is CASSPVGGSNQPQHF. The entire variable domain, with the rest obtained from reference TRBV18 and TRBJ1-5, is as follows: NAGVMQNPRHLVRRRGQEARLRCSPMKGHSHVYWYRQLPEEGLKFMVYLQKENIIDESGMPKERFSAEFPKEGPSILRIQQVVRGDSAAYFCASSPVGGSNQPQHFGDGTRLSIL.

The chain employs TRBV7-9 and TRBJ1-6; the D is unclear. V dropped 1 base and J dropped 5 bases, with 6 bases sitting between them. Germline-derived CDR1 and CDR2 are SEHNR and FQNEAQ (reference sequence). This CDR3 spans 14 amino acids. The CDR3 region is CASSLDRHNSPLHF. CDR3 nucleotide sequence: TGTGCCAGCAGCTTAGACAGACATAATTCACCCCTCCACTTT.

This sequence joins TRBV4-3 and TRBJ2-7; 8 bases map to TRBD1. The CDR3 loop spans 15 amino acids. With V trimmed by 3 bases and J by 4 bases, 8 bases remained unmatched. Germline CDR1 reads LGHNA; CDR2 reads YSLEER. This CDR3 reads CASSQGRTGFYEQYF. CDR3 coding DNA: TGCGCCAGCAGCCAGGGAAGGACAGGGTTTTACGAGCAGTACTTC.

Written as DNA, the CDR3 is TGCGCCAGCAGCCAAGATCAAATGGGGACAAGGGTCTATGGCAATGAGCAGTTCTTC. It codes for CASSQDQMGTRVYGNEQFF. This chain links TRBV4-1 with TRBJ2-1, with D possibly being TRBD1 (6 bases). This CDR3 has 19 residues. In germline, CDR1 is MGHRA, CDR2 YSYEKL. V was clipped by 0 bases and J by 6 bases, with 24 bases between them.

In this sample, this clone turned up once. CDR3 protein: CASSSGTSGSYTQYF. CDR3 nucleotides: TGTGCCAGCAGCTCCGGGACTAGCGGGAGTTATACGCAGTATTTT. The rearrangement links TRBV3-1 (or the pseudogene TRBV3-2) to TRBJ2-3; 14 bases are shared with TRBD2. This CDR3 has 15 amino acids. The junction had 5 bases not matched to a gene; V was cut back by 5 bases and J by 7 bases. Germline V gives CDR1 LGHDT, CDR2 YNNKEL (reference sequence).

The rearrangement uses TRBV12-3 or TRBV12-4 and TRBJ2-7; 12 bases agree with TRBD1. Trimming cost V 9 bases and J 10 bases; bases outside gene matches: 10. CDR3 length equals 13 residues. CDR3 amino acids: CASRSGTGGDQYF. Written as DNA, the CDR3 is TGTGCCAGTCGGTCCGGGACAGGGGGCGACCAGTACTTC.

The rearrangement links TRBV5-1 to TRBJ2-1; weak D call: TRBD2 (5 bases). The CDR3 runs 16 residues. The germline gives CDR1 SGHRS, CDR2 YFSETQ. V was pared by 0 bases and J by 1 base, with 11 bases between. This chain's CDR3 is CASSLVAPGSYNEQFF. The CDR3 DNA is TGCGCCAGCAGCTTGGTGGCCCCGGGGTCCTACAATGAGCAGTTCTTC.

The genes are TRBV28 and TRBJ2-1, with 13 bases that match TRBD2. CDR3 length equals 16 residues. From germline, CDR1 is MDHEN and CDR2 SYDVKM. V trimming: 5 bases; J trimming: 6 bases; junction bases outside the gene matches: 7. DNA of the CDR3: TGTGCCAGCAGTCCCACTAGCGGGGGGGGAGGCAATGAGCAGTTCTTC. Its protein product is CASSPTSGGGGNEQFF.

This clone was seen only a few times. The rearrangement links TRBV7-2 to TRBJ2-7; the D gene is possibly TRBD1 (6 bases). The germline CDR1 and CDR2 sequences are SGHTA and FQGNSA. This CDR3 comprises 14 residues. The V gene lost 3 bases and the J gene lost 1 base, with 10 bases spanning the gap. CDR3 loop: CASSFRTASYEQYF. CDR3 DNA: TGTGCCAGCAGCTTTAGGACAGCGTCCTACGAGCAGTACTTC.

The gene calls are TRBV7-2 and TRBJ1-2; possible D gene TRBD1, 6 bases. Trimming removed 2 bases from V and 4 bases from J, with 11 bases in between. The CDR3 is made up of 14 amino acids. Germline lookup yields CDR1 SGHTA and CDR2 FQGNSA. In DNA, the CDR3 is TGTGCCAGCAGCTTACGGACAGAAACCTATGGCTACACCTTC. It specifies CASSLRTETYGYTF.

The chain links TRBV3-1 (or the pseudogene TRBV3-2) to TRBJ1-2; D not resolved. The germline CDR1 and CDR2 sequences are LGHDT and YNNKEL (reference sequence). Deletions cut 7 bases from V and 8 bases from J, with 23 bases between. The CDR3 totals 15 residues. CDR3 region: CASTMTHNNPRGYTF. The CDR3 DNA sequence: TGTGCCAGCACCATGACACACAATAATCCGCGAGGCTACACCTTC.

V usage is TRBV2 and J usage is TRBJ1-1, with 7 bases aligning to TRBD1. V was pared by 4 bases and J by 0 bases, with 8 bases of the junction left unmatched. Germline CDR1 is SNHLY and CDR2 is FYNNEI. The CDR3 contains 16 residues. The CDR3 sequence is CASSGGMTGLNTEAFF. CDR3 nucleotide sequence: TGTGCCAGCAGTGGGGGGATGACAGGGCTGAACACTGAAGCTTTCTTT.

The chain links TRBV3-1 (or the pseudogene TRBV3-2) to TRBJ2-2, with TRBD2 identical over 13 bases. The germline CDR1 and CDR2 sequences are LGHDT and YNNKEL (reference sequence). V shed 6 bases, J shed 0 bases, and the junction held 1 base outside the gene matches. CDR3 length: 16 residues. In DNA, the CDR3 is TGTGCCAGCAGACTAGCGGGGGGGTCGAACACCGGGGAGCTGTTTTTT. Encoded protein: CASRLAGGSNTGELFF.

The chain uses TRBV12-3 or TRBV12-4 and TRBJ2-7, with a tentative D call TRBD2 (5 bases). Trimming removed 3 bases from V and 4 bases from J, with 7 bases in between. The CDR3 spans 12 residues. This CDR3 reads CASSFEGYEQYF. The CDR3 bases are TGTGCCAGCAGTTTTGAGGGTTACGAGCAGTACTTC.

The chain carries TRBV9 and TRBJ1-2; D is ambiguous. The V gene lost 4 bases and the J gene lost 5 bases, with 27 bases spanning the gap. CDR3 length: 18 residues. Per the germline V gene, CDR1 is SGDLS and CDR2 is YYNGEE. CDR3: CASSPPKPERGAGYGYTF. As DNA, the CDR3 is TGTGCCAGCAGCCCACCAAAACCTGAACGGGGAGCGGGATATGGCTACACCTTC.

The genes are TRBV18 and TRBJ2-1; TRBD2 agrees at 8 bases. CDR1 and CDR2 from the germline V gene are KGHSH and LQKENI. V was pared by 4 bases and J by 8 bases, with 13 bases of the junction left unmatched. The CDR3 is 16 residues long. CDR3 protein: CASSQRGGRRDDEQFF. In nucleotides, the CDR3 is TGTGCCAGCTCACAACGGGGGGGCCGTCGGGACGATGAGCAGTTCTTC.

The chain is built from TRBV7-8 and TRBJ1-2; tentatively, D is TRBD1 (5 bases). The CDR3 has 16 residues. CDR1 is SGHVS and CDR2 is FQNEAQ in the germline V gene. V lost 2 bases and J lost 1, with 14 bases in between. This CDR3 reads CASSLTGGTYNYGYTF. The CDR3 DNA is TGTGCCAGCAGCTTAACAGGCGGGACGTATAACTATGGCTACACCTTC.

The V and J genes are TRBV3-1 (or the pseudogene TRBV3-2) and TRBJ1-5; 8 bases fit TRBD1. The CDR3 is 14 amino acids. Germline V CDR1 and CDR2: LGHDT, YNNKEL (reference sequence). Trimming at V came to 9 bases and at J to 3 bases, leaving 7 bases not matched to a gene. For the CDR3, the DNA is TGTGCCAGTTCAGGGGGCTCAGACAATCAGCCCCAGCATTTT. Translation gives CASSGGSDNQPQHF.

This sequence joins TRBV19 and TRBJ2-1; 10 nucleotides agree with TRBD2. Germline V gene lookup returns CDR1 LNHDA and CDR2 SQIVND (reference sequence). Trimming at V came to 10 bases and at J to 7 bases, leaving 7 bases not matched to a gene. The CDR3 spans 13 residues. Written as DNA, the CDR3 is TGTGCCACCACTAGCGGGGTATGGAATGAGCAGTTCTTC. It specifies CATTSGVWNEQFF. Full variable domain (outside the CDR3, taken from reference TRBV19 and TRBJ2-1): DGGITQSPKYLFRKEGQNVTLSCEQNLNHDAMYWYRQDPGQGLRLIYYSQIVNDFQKGDIAEGYSVSREKKESFPLTVTSAQKNPTAFYLCATTSGVWNEQFFGPGTRLTVL.

This chain's CDR3 is CAVRGQGPVYTF. Here the CDR3 DNA reads TGTGCCGTCCGGGGACAGGGGCCCGTCTACACCTTC. J is TRBJ1-2 and V is TRBV2, with 10 bases aligning to TRBD1. CDR3 length: 12 residues. From germline, CDR1 is SNHLY and CDR2 FYNNEI. The junction had 10 bases not matched to a gene; V was cut back by 11 bases and J by 10 bases.

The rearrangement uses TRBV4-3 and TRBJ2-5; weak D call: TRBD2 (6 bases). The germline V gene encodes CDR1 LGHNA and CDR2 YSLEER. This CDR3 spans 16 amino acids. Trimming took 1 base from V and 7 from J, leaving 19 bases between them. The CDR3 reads CASSQGSGVTRGTQYF. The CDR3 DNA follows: TGCGCCAGCAGCCAAGGATCGGGGGTTACCCGGGGGACCCAGTACTTC.

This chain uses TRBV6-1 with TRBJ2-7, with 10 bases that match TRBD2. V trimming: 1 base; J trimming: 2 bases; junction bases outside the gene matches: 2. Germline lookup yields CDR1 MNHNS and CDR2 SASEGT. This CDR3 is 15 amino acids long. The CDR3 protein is CASSEEGLATYEQYF. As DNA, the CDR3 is TGTGCCAGCAGTGAAGAGGGACTAGCGACCTACGAGCAGTACTTC.

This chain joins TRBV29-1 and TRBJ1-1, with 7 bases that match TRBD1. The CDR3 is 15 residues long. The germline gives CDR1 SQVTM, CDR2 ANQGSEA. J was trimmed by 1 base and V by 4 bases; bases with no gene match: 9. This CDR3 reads CSVAGQYLSNTEAFF. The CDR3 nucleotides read TGCAGCGTTGCGGGACAGTATTTATCGAACACTGAAGCTTTCTTT.

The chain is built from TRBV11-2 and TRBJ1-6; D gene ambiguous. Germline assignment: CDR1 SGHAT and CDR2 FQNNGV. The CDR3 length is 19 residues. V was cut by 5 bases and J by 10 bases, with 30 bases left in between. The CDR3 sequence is CASSRSGGVSVGPQSPLHF. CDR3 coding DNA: TGTGCCAGCAGCCGATCAGGCGGGGTGTCGGTAGGGCCGCAATCACCCCTCCACTTT.

CDR3 in DNA: TGTGCCAGTAGCGGTACTTACAATGAGCAGTTCTTC. Encoded protein: CASSGTYNEQFF. The chain recombines TRBV19 with TRBJ2-1, with D unclear. V was pared by 6 bases and J by 4 bases, with 7 bases between. The CDR3 consists of 12 residues. Per germline, CDR1 LNHDA and CDR2 SQIVND (reference sequence).